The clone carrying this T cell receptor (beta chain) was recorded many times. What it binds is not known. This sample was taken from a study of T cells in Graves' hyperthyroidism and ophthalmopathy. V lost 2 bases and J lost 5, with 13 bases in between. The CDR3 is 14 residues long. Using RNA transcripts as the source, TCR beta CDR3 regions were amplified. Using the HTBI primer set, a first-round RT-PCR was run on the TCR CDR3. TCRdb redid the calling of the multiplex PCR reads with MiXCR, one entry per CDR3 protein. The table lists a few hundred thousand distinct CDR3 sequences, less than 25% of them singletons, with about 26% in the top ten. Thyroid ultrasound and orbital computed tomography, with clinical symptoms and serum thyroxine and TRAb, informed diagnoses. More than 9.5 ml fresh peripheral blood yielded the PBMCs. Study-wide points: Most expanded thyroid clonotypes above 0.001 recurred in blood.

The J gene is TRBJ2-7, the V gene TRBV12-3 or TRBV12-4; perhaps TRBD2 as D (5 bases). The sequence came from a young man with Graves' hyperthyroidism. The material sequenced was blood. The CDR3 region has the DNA TGTGCCAGCAGTTTACGGAGGCTTCGGAACGAGCAGTACTTC. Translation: CASSLRRLRNEQYF.